A selection of T cell receptor beta chains follows, all from one sample in a study of T cells in Graves' hyperthyroidism and ophthalmopathy. From the multiplex PCR reads, TCRdb called clonotypes with MiXCR, one entry per CDR3 protein. The table records 660,000 or so distinct CDR3 sequences, around 21% of them present only once. The specimen sequenced was blood. The source of these receptors is a man aged 25 to 40 with Graves' ophthalmopathy. Both conserved end residues are part of each CDR3.

cdr3_aa: CAIRDRSSYNSPLHF; cdr3_length: 15; v_call: TRBV10-3; j_call: TRBJ1-6
cdr3_aa: CASSTSRSVVAYEQYF; cdr3_length: 16; v_call: TRBV2; j_call: TRBJ2-7
cdr3_aa: CASKGLDRDIQYF; cdr3_length: 13; v_call: TRBV27; j_call: TRBJ2-4
cdr3_aa: CASSQDRREGDEQYF; cdr3_length: 15; v_call: TRBV4-3; j_call: TRBJ2-7
cdr3_aa: CASSYRGDRLVQFF; cdr3_length: 14; v_call: TRBV5-4; j_call: TRBJ2-1
cdr3_aa: CAISETGLFGAFF; cdr3_length: 13; v_call: TRBV10-3; j_call: TRBJ1-1
cdr3_aa: CASRADSTSNQPQHF; cdr3_length: 15; v_call: TRBV10-2; j_call: TRBJ1-5
cdr3_aa: CASSPTQGLLREKLFF; cdr3_length: 16; v_call: TRBV4-1; j_call: TRBJ1-4
cdr3_aa: CASRRAGQGLNQPQHF; cdr3_length: 16; v_call: TRBV6-1; j_call: TRBJ1-5
cdr3_aa: CSARWSTDTQYF; cdr3_length: 12; v_call: TRBV20-1; j_call: TRBJ2-3
cdr3_aa: CSDLGLAGEQFF; cdr3_length: 12; v_call: TRBV29-1; j_call: TRBJ2-1
cdr3_aa: CASSPPGRSSGNTIYF; cdr3_length: 16; v_call: TRBV12-3/TRBV12-4; j_call: TRBJ1-3
cdr3_aa: CSARSTGDTYNSPLHF; cdr3_length: 16; v_call: TRBV20-1; j_call: TRBJ1-6
cdr3_aa: CASSLGTGQRSGNTIYF; cdr3_length: 17; v_call: TRBV12-3/TRBV12-4; j_call: TRBJ1-3
cdr3_aa: CVSSLGGPEAFF; cdr3_length: 12; v_call: TRBV7-8; j_call: TRBJ1-1
cdr3_aa: CAIRSPGDEQFF; cdr3_length: 12; v_call: TRBV10-3; j_call: TRBJ2-1
cdr3_aa: CSASGRYYNEQFF; cdr3_length: 13; v_call: TRBV20-1; j_call: TRBJ2-1
cdr3_aa: CASSQEEPSRGFGTDTQYF; cdr3_length: 19; v_call: TRBV3-1; j_call: TRBJ2-3
cdr3_aa: CASRETDLNNQPQHF; cdr3_length: 15; v_call: TRBV28; j_call: TRBJ1-5
cdr3_aa: CASSSGTGKGRQPQHF; cdr3_length: 16; v_call: TRBV27; j_call: TRBJ1-5
cdr3_aa: CASSFPGDRNTDTQYF; cdr3_length: 16; v_call: TRBV6-2/TRBV6-3; j_call: TRBJ2-3
cdr3_aa: CASSPDQGTNTEAFF; cdr3_length: 15; v_call: TRBV4-1; j_call: TRBJ1-1
cdr3_aa: CASSLGLVYNEQFF; cdr3_length: 14; v_call: TRBV28; j_call: TRBJ2-1
cdr3_aa: CASSFSGRVVKNIQYF; cdr3_length: 16; v_call: TRBV6-5; j_call: TRBJ2-4